The subject of this entry is one TCR beta chain. The CDR3 spans 13 residues. V was trimmed by 6 bases and J by 6 bases, leaving 12 bases between them. Per germline, CDR1 SGHVS and CDR2 FQNEAQ. These data are taken from a study of blood T cell repertoires in COVID-19. Study overall: Samples came from the United States, Italy and Spain, spanning acute and convalescent COVID-19. T cells, B-cell-depleted T cells, or PBMCs provided the cDNA or gDNA that served as material.

The participants were between roughly 18 and 89 years old and came from under 25 US areas. As handled by the study authors: Using reference gene primer amplification, nucleated cell counts were estimated. Method: immunoSEQ multiplex PCR; TCRdb's copy keeps in-frame clones and lacks some. V and J calls and clone size are those listed in that table; D and trimming were worked out from the DNA. The sample lists hundreds of thousands of clones, 80% to 90% occurring once. The chain carries TRBV7-8 and TRBJ2-1, with TRBD2 as a possible D gene (6 bases). Sequenced material: PBMCs or T cells enriched from blood (not recorded which). The clonotype comes from a man aged 25-45 years who had recovered from COVID-19. The CDR3 nucleotides are TGTGCCAGCAGTGGGACTGTCGGCAATGAGCAGTTCTTC. It specifies CASSGTVGNEQFF.